One and the same sample provided the 13 T cell receptor beta chains below, sequenced in a study of OX40 agonist ivuxolimab in advanced cancers. The data were produced by immunoSEQ multiplex PCR, yet TCRdb's version contains in-frame clones alone and is incomplete. The profile shows 85,000 to 130,000 clones, 90% of them singletons. Sequenced material: CD4+ or CD8+ T cells sorted from blood, taken in a trial of the OX40 agonist ivuxolimab. These receptors were obtained from an adult with an advanced solid tumor such as melanoma, head and neck, liver or kidney cancer.

The V and J genes are TRBV7-2 and TRBJ2-2, with 7 positions matching TRBD2. V trimming: 3 bases; J trimming: 4 bases; junction bases outside the gene matches: 5. CDR3 length: 15 amino acids. Looked up from germline, CDR1 is SGHTA and CDR2 is FQGNSA. The CDR3 reads CASSLIWTSTGELFF. Written as DNA, the CDR3 is TGTGCCAGCAGCTTGATCTGGACTAGCACCGGGGAGCTGTTTTTT.

V and J are TRBV28 and TRBJ2-7; no clear D gene. V was shortened by 5 bases and J by 5 bases, with 16 bases between the two germline ends. The germline CDR1 and CDR2 sequences are MDHEN and SYDVKM. There are 14 residues in the CDR3. The chain's CDR3 is CASSPHTPGNEQYF. As DNA, the CDR3 is TGTGCCAGCAGTCCGCACACCCCTGGGAACGAGCAGTACTTC.

This chain joins TRBV7-2 and TRBJ2-3, with TRBD2 matching over 13 bases. Germline V lookup: CDR1 SGHTA, CDR2 FQGNSA. This CDR3 contains 18 residues. After removal of 2 bases from V and 0 bases from J, the junction contained 5 bases not matched to a gene. Here the CDR3 reads CASSLLTSGGASTDTQYF. The CDR3 nucleotides are TGTGCCAGCAGCTTACTAACTAGCGGGGGGGCAAGCACAGATACGCAGTATTTT. Full variable domain (outside the CDR3, taken from reference TRBV7-2 and TRBJ2-3): GAGVSQSPSNKVTEKGKDVELRCDPISGHTALYWYRQSLGQGLEFLIYFQGNSAPDKSGLPSDRFSAERTGGSVSTLTIQRTQQEDSAVYLCASSLLTSGGASTDTQYFGPGTRLTVL.

The rearrangement uses TRBV4-3 and TRBJ2-5; either TRBD1 or TRBD2 may supply D (5 bases each). CDR3 length equals 16 residues. The germline CDR1 and CDR2 sequences are LGHNA and YSLEER. Deletions cut 0 bases from V and 7 bases from J, with 18 bases between. CDR3 sequence: CASSQDRGPTGGTQYF. DNA of the CDR3: TGCGCCAGCAGCCAAGATAGGGGCCCAACCGGAGGGACCCAGTACTTC.

A note on this clone: A junction end diverges from the germline sequence, so it may reflect a read error. This rearrangement joins TRBV10-3 to TRBJ2-7; D perhaps matches TRBD2 (6 bases). In germline, CDR1 is ENHRY, CDR2 SYGVKD. The CDR3 spans 15 residues. The CDR3 loop reads CAISDPGVTSNEQYF. In nucleotides, the CDR3 is TGTGCCATCAGTGACCCGGGGGTGACCTCCAACGAGCAGTACTTC.

This chain links TRBV5-1 with TRBJ1-3, with D tentatively TRBD1 (6 bases). Trimming removed 3 bases at V and 3 bases at J, with 7 bases between. Germline CDR1 SGHRS, CDR2 YFSETQ. The CDR3 runs to 13 residues. The CDR3 here is CASSSGVGNTIYF. The CDR3 DNA is TGCGCCAGCAGCTCAGGGGTTGGAAACACCATATATTTT.

The chain employs TRBV5-1 and TRBJ2-3; 8 bases map to TRBD2. From germline, CDR1 is SGHRS and CDR2 YFSETQ. The V gene end was trimmed by 4 bases and the J gene end by 4 bases; junction bases not matched to a gene: 14. The CDR3 runs 17 residues. CDR3 in amino acids: CASSVVAPGGVSDTQYF. In DNA form, the CDR3 reads TGCGCCAGCAGCGTGGTCGCCCCGGGGGGGGTATCAGATACGCAGTATTTT.

As DNA, the CDR3 is TGCGCCAGCAGTAACCCGAGAAGCGGGGGAGAAGATACGCAGTATTTT. This sequence encodes CASSNPRSGGEDTQYF. The J gene is TRBJ2-3, the V gene TRBV10-1; 8 nucleotides match TRBD2. The J segment lost 5 bases and the V segment lost 5 bases, leaving 12 bases of the junction unmatched. The CDR3 covers 16 residues. The germline CDR1 and CDR2 sequences are WNHNN and SYGVQD (reference sequence).

V usage is TRBV6-1 and J usage is TRBJ2-3; unclear D gene. The CDR3 spans 15 residues. Germline values: CDR1 MNHNS, CDR2 SASEGT. V was clipped by 2 bases and J by 6 bases, with 15 bases between them. The CDR3 DNA reads TGTGCCAGCAGTGAAAGTCCCTCCGGCGTGGATACGCAGTATTTT. This gives the protein CASSESPSGVDTQYF.

The chain couples TRBV19 to TRBJ2-7; tentatively, D is TRBD2 (6 bases). CDR3 length: 15 residues. The V end lost 6 bases, the J end lost 2 bases, and 17 bases lay between the germline ends. From germline, CDR1 is LNHDA and CDR2 SQIVND (reference sequence). CDR3 bases: TGTGCCAGTAGCGACCCCGGGGGTTCGACCTACGAGCAGTACTTC. Protein sequence: CASSDPGGSTYEQYF.

The genes are TRBV6-1 and TRBJ2-1; D not certain. This CDR3 contains 13 residues. Trimming stripped 2 bases from V and 10 bases from J, with 12 bases between. CDR1 MNHNS and CDR2 SASEGT come from the germline V gene. CDR3 protein: CASSEPRPREQFF. CDR3 DNA sequence: TGTGCCAGCAGTGAACCCAGACCTCGGGAGCAGTTCTTC.

This clone was seen just once. The chain combines TRBV5-6 with TRBJ1-6; D is perhaps TRBD1 (6 bases). The CDR3 contains 15 residues. Germline values: CDR1 SGHDT, CDR2 YYEEEE. V lost 3 bases and J 7 bases, leaving 14 bases between the germline ends. CDR3 nucleotide sequence: TGTGCCAGCAGCTCAGATGGGGGCATGAATTCACCCCTCCACTTT. The encoded protein is CASSSDGGMNSPLHF.

The chain has TRBV15 and TRBJ2-2; 7 nucleotides match TRBD1. Trimming took 4 bases from V and 4 from J; bases not matched to a gene: 9. The CDR3 is 16 amino acids. Germline CDR1 and CDR2: LNHNV and YYDKDF (reference sequence). The CDR3 DNA reads as TGTGCCACCAGCACCTCGACAGGGTGGGGCACCGGGGAGCTGTTTTTT. Its translation is CATSTSTGWGTGELFF. Filled out from reference TRBV15 and TRBJ2-2, the complete variable domain reads DAMVIQNPRYQVTQFGKPVTLSCSQTLNHNVMYWYQQKSSQAPKLLFHYYDKDFNNEADTPDNFQSRRPNTSFCFLDIRSPGLGDTAMYLCATSTSTGWGTGELFFGEGSRLTVL.